One and the same sample provided the 3 T cell receptor beta chains below, sequenced in a study of blood T cell repertoires in COVID-19. The table came from immunoSEQ multiplex PCR; TCRdb's copy has only in-frame clones and leaves some out. Of 65,000 or so clones in the sample, roughly 77% were seen once. Sequenced sample: peripheral blood. The receptor set was obtained from a woman in her 70s with acute or convalescent COVID-19.

The V call is TRBV7-8, the J call TRBJ2-3; 7 nucleotides align to TRBD1. The germline V gene encodes CDR1 SGHVS and CDR2 FQNEAQ. After removal of 2 bases from V and 1 base from J, the junction contained 0 bases not matched to a gene. This CDR3 is built from 14 residues. The DNA of the CDR3 is TGTGCCAGCAGCTTACAGGGGGGCACAGATACGCAGTATTTT. The encoded protein is CASSLQGGTDTQYF.

The chain carries TRBV7-6 and TRBJ2-1; 8 bases align to TRBD1. CDR3 length equals 16 residues. With V trimmed by 8 bases and J by 2 bases, 11 bases remained unmatched. Germline V gives CDR1 SGHVS, CDR2 FNYEAQ. The CDR3 protein is CASGPLQGGPYNEQFF. As DNA, the CDR3 is TGTGCCAGCGGACCTCTACAGGGGGGCCCCTACAATGAGCAGTTCTTC.

This CDR3 reads CASRVSGGEGIQYF. The DNA for the CDR3 is TGTGCCAGCAGGGTTAGCGGGGGGGAAGGCATTCAGTACTTC. V and J are TRBV6-6 and TRBJ2-4; TRBD2 matches at 11 bases. With V trimmed by 6 bases and J by 9 bases, 7 bases remained unmatched. The CDR3 has 14 amino acids. Germline-derived CDR1 and CDR2 are MNHNY and SVGAGI (reference sequence).